This TCR beta chain was captured by sequencing in a study of blood T cell repertoires in COVID-19. About the study: T cells, B-cell-depleted T cells, or PBMCs supplied cDNA or gDNA.

Here immunoSEQ multiplex PCR was the method, and the copy in TCRdb shows in-frame clones only, minus some. The table lists more than 300,000 clones, 70% to 90% of them singletons, with roughly 4.5% in the top ten. All enrollees were about 18 to 100 years old and from 20 to 30 US areas. Self-reported history from a screening survey and questionnaire set each donor's cohort. On this clone itself: One junction end disagrees with the germline gene, perhaps due to a read error.

This TCR came from a man aged 30 to 45 who had recovered from COVID-19. The sequencing sample was made of PBMCs or T cells enriched from blood (not recorded which).

CDR3 residues: CAWSPSRVAGSKDTQYF. CDR3 nucleotides: TGTGCCTGGAGTCCCTCGAGGGTAGCGGGAAGCAAAGATACGCAGTATTTT. This chain uses TRBV30 with TRBJ2-3, with 8 bases aligning to TRBD2. Germline V CDR1 and CDR2: GTSNPN, SVGIG (reference sequence). This CDR3 is 17 amino acids long.